This TCR beta chain was observed in a study of OX40 agonist ivuxolimab in advanced cancers. Whole-study findings and limits: CD8+ T cells averaged more expanded clones than CD4+. Nonresponders included some who also had low normalized T-cell clonal expansion.

The assay was immunoSEQ multiplex PCR, and TCRdb's table has in-frame clones only and misses some. The sample comprises 100,000 or so clones, more than 85% of which are singletons, and about 3% rests with the top ten. Worth noting for this clone: The antigen remains unidentified.

Trimming removed 6 bases from V and 4 bases from J, with 12 bases in between. CDR1 is MNHEY, CDR2 SVGAGI, per germline. The length of the CDR3 is 13 residues. The starting material was CD4+ or CD8+ T cells sorted from blood, obtained in a trial of the OX40 agonist ivuxolimab. This clonotype was obtained from an adult with an advanced solid tumor such as melanoma, head and neck, liver or kidney cancer. The chain joins TRBV6-5 to TRBJ1-2, with TRBD1 as a possible D gene (5 bases). Here the CDR3 DNA reads TGTGCCAGCAGAGCTCCGGGACTCTATGGCTACACCTTC. Protein product: CASRAPGLYGYTF.